This TCR beta chain was identified in a study of cytomegalovirus exposure and HLA in healthy donors. For the study at large: Of 300 to 500 genotyped donors, roughly 81% grouped in the Caucasian-associated ancestry cluster.

General study results and limits: The authors enumerated around 150 TCR beta chains as linked to cytomegalovirus. A later analysis reportedly found that, within productive TCRs, an Asian-associated ancestry cluster had fewer N-insertions than the mean observed across the approximately 670 donors. In vitro, a few CMV-associated chains proved specific for CMV antigens.

The study ran its PCR with 60 Vbeta and 13 Jbeta primers. Profiled with immunoSEQ multiplex PCR; TCRdb holds only in-frame clones, not every one. The table includes around 100,000 clones, around four fifths detected once. For this clone: Its antigen is still unknown.

V shed 4 bases and J shed 3 bases, with 10 bases lying between them. Germline V gene lookup returns CDR1 SGDLS and CDR2 YYNGEE. The CDR3 extends over 13 amino acids. This sequence joins TRBV9 and TRBJ1-1, with TRBD1 as a possible D gene (5 bases). The sequenced material came from PBMCs. This clonotype originated in a male donor in good health and CMV-seropositive. The CDR3 sequence is CASSRDSYTEAFF. The CDR3 region has the DNA TGTGCCAGCAGCCGAGACAGCTACACTGAAGCTTTCTTT.